Listed here are 7 T cell receptor beta chains from one sample, sequenced in a study of T cell responses to AZD1222 COVID-19 vaccine. The protocol was immunoSEQ multiplex PCR, while the TCRdb copy is restricted to in-frame clones and leaves out a portion. The data contain more than 150,000 clones, around 94% of them singletons. This material consisted of peripheral blood, taken on day 0 of AZD1222 vaccination. These receptors were obtained from an adult in good health.

The CDR3 bases are TGTGCCAGCAGTCCCGTGACTAGCGGCAATGAGCAGTTCTTC. Translated: CASSPVTSGNEQFF. This sequence joins TRBV27 and TRBJ2-1, with 9 positions matching TRBD2. Losses at the gene ends were 5 bases for V and 6 bases for J; bases not matched to a gene: 5. This CDR3 has 14 amino acids. From germline, CDR1 is MNHEY and CDR2 SMNVEV (reference sequence).

J is TRBJ1-2 and V is TRBV27; 8 bases are shared with TRBD1. CDR3 length: 14 amino acids. The trim removed 5 bases at V and 8 bases at J, leaving 10 bases unmatched. Germline V gene data show CDR1 as MNHEY and CDR2 as SMNVEV (reference sequence). The CDR3 loop is CASSPGQGFNGYTF. The CDR3 DNA follows: TGTGCCAGCAGTCCCGGACAGGGTTTCAACGGCTACACCTTC.

This clone appeared once. This chain connects TRBV6-5 to TRBJ1-2; TRBD1 might be the D (5 bases). Germline lookup yields CDR1 MNHEY and CDR2 SVGAGI. V was clipped by 2 bases and J by 3 bases, with 10 bases between them. This CDR3 contains 14 residues. CDR3 in amino acids: CASSYKGGDYGYTF. CDR3 bases: TGTGCCAGCAGTTACAAAGGAGGGGACTATGGCTACACCTTC.

The chain is built from TRBV7-2 and TRBJ2-1; TRBD1 is a possible D gene (6 bases). Germline V CDR1 and CDR2: SGHTA, FQGNSA. The CDR3 consists of 16 residues. Trimming removed 1 base at V and 3 bases at J, with 13 bases between. CDR3 loop: CASSLDGGAVYNEQFF. The DNA of the CDR3 is TGTGCCAGCAGCTTAGATGGGGGCGCAGTCTACAATGAGCAGTTCTTC.

The V call is TRBV7-9, the J call TRBJ2-3, with TRBD2 matching over 11 bases. The ends lost 5 bases at V and 3 bases at J; junction bases unmatched: 7. Germline values: CDR1 SEHNR, CDR2 FQNEAQ (reference sequence). This CDR3 region has 16 residues. CDR3 loop: CASSVTSGKATDTQYF. The DNA for the CDR3 is TGTGCCAGCAGCGTGACTAGCGGGAAGGCTACAGATACGCAGTATTTT.

The V call is TRBV5-4, the J call TRBJ1-2; 9 nucleotides match TRBD1. CDR1 is SGHNT and CDR2 is YYREEE in the germline V gene (reference sequence). V dropped 2 bases and J dropped 3; count of bases not matched to a gene: 5. The CDR3 is 15 amino acids. The CDR3 nucleotides read TGTGCCAGCAGCTTCGACAGGGGGAGTTACTATGGCTACACCTTC. It yields the protein CASSFDRGSYYGYTF.

V usage is TRBV29-1 and J usage is TRBJ1-2, with D unclear. V lost 3 bases and J lost 6, with 2 bases in between. This CDR3 has 9 residues. The germline CDR1 and CDR2 sequences are SQVTM and ANQGSEA. The CDR3 sequence: CSVEDGYTF. In DNA form, the CDR3 reads TGCAGCGTTGAGGATGGCTACACCTTC.